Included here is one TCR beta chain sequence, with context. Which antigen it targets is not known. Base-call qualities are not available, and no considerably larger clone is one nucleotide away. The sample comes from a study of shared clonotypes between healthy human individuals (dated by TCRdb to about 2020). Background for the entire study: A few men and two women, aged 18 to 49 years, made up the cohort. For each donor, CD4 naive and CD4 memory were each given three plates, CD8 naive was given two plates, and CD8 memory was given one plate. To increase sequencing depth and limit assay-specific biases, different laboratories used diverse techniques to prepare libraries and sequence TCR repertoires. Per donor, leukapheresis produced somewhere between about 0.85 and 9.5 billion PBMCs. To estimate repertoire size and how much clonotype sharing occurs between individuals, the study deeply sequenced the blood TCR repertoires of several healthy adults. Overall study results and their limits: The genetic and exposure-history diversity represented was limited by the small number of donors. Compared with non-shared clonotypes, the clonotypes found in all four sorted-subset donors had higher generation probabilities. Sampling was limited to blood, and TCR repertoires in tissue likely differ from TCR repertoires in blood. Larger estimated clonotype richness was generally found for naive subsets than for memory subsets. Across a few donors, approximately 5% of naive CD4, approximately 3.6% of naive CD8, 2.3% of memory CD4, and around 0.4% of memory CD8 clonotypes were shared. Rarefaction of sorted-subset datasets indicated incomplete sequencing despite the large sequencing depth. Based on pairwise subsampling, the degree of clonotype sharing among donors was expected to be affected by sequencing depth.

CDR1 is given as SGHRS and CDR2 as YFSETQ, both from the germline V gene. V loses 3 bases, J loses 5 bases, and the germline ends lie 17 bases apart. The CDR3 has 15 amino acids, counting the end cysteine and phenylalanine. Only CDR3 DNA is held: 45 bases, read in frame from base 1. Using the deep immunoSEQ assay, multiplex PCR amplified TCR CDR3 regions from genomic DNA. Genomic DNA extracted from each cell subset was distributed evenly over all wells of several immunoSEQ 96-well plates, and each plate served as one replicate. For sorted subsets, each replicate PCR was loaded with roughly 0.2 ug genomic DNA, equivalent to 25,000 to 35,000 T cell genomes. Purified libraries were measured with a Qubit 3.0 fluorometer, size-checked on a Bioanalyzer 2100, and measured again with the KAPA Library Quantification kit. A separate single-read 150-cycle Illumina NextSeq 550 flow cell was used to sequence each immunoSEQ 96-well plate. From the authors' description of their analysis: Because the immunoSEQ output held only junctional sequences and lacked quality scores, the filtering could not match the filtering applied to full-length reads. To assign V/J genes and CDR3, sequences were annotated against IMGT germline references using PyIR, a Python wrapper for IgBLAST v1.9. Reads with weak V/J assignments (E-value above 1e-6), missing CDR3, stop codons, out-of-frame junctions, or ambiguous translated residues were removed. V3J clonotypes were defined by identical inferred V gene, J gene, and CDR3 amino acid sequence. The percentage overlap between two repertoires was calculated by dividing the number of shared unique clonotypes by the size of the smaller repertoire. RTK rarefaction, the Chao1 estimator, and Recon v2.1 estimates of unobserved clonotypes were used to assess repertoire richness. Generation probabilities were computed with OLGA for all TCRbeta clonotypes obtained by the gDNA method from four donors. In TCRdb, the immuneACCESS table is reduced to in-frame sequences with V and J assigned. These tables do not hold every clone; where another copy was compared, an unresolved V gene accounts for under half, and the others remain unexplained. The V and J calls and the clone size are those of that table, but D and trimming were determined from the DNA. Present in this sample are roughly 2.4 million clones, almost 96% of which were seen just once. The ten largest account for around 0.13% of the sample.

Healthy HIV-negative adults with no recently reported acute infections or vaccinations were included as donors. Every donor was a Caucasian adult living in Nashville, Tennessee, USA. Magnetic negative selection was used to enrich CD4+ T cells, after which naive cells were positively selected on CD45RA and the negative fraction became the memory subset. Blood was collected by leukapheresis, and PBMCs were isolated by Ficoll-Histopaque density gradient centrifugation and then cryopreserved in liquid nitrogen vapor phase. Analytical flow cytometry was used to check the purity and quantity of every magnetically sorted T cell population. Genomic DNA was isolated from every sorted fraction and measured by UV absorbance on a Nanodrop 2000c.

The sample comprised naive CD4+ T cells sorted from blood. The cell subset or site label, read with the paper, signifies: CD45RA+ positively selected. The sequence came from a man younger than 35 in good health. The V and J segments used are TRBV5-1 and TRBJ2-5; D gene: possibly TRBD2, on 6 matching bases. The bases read TGCGCCAGCAGCTGGGGACGGACCCGGGGGGAGACCCAGTACTTC. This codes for CASSWGRTRGETQYF.